These 25 T cell receptor beta chains originate from one sample sequenced in a study of identical twins. TCRdb redid the calling of the 5' RACE reads with MiXCR, one entry per CDR3 protein. There are 1.5 million to 2 million distinct CDR3 sequences in the sample; around a third occur only once, and about 0.27% lies in the top ten. Source material: cord blood. The receptors derive from a newborn girl in good health.

This clonotype was detected only a few times. V gene TRBV20-1 combines with J gene TRBJ2-1; 7 bases map to TRBD2. Germline V gene data show CDR1 as DFQATT and CDR2 as SNEGSKA (reference sequence). This CDR3 region has 18 residues. Trimming removed 2 bases from V and 8 bases from J; junction bases left unmatched: 21. CDR3 sequence: CSARRYLASPGREDEQFF. In DNA, the CDR3 is TGCAGTGCTAGACGGTATTTAGCGTCCCCTGGACGGGAGGATGAGCAGTTCTTC.

J is TRBJ2-7 and V is TRBV20-1; TRBD2 matches 10 bases. CDR3 length: 16 residues. Per germline, CDR1 DFQATT and CDR2 SNEGSKA (reference sequence). V gave up 0 bases and J gave up 0 bases; unmatched junction bases: 5. In DNA form, the CDR3 reads TGCAGTGCTAGAGATACTAGCGGGGTCTTCTCCTACGAGCAGTACTTC. Its protein product is CSARDTSGVFSYEQYF.

V is TRBV6-1 and J is TRBJ1-4; possible D gene TRBD1, 5 bases. Germline CDR1 and CDR2: MNHNS and SASEGT. The CDR3 loop spans 13 amino acids. V lost 6 bases and J lost 11, with 16 bases in between. The CDR3 spells CASRDSGGKKLFF. CDR3 sequence (DNA): TGTGCCAGCAGGGACTCCGGGGGGAAGAAACTGTTTTTT.

This clonotype appeared a few times. The chain is built from TRBV12-3 or TRBV12-4 and TRBJ2-1, with TRBD2 matching 7 bases. The CDR3 totals 13 residues. Unmatched junction bases numbered 9, after V lost 3 bases and J lost 13 bases. For the CDR3, the DNA is TGTGCCAGCAGTTTGCCGGGGGGAGAGACCCAGTTCTTC. Amino acids: CASSLPGGETQFF.

This clonotype showed up just a few times. This chain joins TRBV25-1 and TRBJ2-4; no reliable D call. TRBJ2-7 matches the DNA end more closely, so the J call is doubtful. Germline CDR1 reads MGHDK; CDR2 reads SYGVNS. There are 14 residues in the CDR3. Here the CDR3 DNA reads TGTGCCAGCAGTGACAGTATATTGACCTACGAGCAGTACTTC. It translates to CASSDSILTYEQYF.

This clonotype is a singleton in its sample. The V call is TRBV10-3, the J call TRBJ1-1, with D possibly matching TRBD1 (6 bases). There are 15 residues in the CDR3. Trimming cost V 5 bases and J 4 bases, with 17 bases left between them. Germline assignment: CDR1 ENHRY and CDR2 SYGVKD. CDR3 loop: CAISLTGSEGTEAFF. CDR3 sequence (DNA): TGTGCCATCAGTCTGACAGGTTCCGAGGGCACTGAAGCTTTCTTT.

A few counts support this clonotype. The chain recombines TRBV18 with TRBJ2-5, with a weak D call TRBD1 (5 bases). V lost 2 bases, J lost 5 bases, and 15 bases lay in between. This CDR3 contains 15 residues. Germline V CDR1 and CDR2: KGHSH, LQKENI. As DNA, the CDR3 is TGTGCCAGCTCACCATCAACAGGAGCGATGGAGACCCAGTACTTC. This translates into CASSPSTGAMETQYF.

V and J are TRBV6-1 and TRBJ2-7; no reliable D call. CDR1 is MNHNS, CDR2 SASEGT, per germline. Trimming removed 6 bases from V and 3 bases from J, with 9 bases in between. The CDR3 runs to 12 residues. The CDR3, as DNA: TGTGCCAGCAGACTAAGGAACTACGAGCAGTACTTC. Translation: CASRLRNYEQYF.

This clonotype was found a few times. The chain uses TRBV15 and TRBJ2-1; 12 bases line up with TRBD2. This CDR3 is 18 amino acids long. The germline CDR1 and CDR2 sequences are LNHNV and YYDKDF (reference sequence). V lost 0 bases, J lost 5 bases, and 8 bases stayed unmatched. The DNA for the CDR3 is TGTGCCACCAGCAGAGATGCGACTAGCGGGAGACTCAACAATGAGCAGTTCTTC. This sequence encodes CATSRDATSGRLNNEQFF.

The rearrangement links TRBV28 to TRBJ2-7; the D call may be TRBD1 or TRBD2 (5 bases each). The DNA end is more similar to TRBJ2-5, so the J call may be wrong. This CDR3 has 16 amino acids. Germline loops: CDR1 MDHEN, CDR2 SYDVKM. The CDR3, as DNA: TGTGCCAGCAGTCCCCTTAAACTAGAAGGGGACGAGACCCAGTACTTC. Its translation: CASSPLKLEGDETQYF.

The J gene is TRBJ2-5, the V gene TRBV7-2; D call uncertain. Trimming took off 4 bases at V and 4 bases at J, with 4 bases between the two ends. Germline CDR1 is SGHTA and CDR2 is FQGNSA. This CDR3 has 11 residues. The chain's CDR3 is CASSWSETQYF. CDR3 DNA sequence: TGTGCCAGCAGCTGGTCAGAGACCCAGTACTTC.

The genes are TRBV20-1 and TRBJ1-1, with D perhaps TRBD1 (5 bases). Per the germline V gene, CDR1 is DFQATT and CDR2 is SNEGSKA (reference sequence). Trimming shortened V by 0 bases and J by 0 bases, and 17 bases separated the two germline ends. The CDR3 sequence is 17 residues long. The CDR3 spells CSARDSWGVGVNTEAFF. The CDR3 DNA reads as TGCAGTGCTAGAGATAGTTGGGGGGTGGGGGTGAACACTGAAGCTTTCTTT.

This chain connects TRBV2 to TRBJ1-5; perhaps TRBD1 as D (6 bases). CDR3 length equals 14 residues. Germline values: CDR1 SNHLY, CDR2 FYNNEI. With 6 bases removed from V and 5 bases from J, the gap between germline ends came to 14 bases. CDR3 amino acids: CASSHREGHQPQHF. The CDR3 DNA follows: TGTGCCAGCAGCCACAGGGAAGGTCATCAGCCCCAGCATTTT.

Comment on this clonotype: The germline gene is not matched at one end of the junction; a read error may be the cause. The V and J genes are TRBV18 and TRBJ2-5; weak D call: TRBD2 (5 bases). The germline gives CDR1 KGHSH, CDR2 LQKENI. The CDR3 is 10 residues long. CDR3 in amino acids: CANSPREQYF. As DNA, the CDR3 is TGTGCCAACTCACCTAGGGAGCAGTACTTC.

Of note for this clonotype: With a much larger clone just one base away, this may be a read error. This chain connects TRBV12-3 or TRBV12-4 to TRBJ2-5; tentatively, D is TRBD2 (5 bases). This CDR3 contains 13 residues. V shed 3 bases and J shed 3 bases, with 8 bases lying between them. In DNA form, the CDR3 reads TGTGCCAGCAGTTTCAGACTAAAAGAGACCCAGTACTTC. Amino acids: CASSFRLKETQYF.

The rearrangement uses TRBV12-3 or TRBV12-4 and TRBJ2-2; 8 nucleotides agree with TRBD2. V gave up 6 bases and J gave up 3 bases; unmatched junction bases: 6. The CDR3 spans 15 residues. CDR3 in amino acids: CASSRLARDTGELFF. The CDR3 nucleotides are TGTGCCAGCAGCAGACTAGCGAGGGACACCGGGGAGCTGTTTTTT.

CDR3 protein: CASNWGQGSNQPQHF. The DNA for the CDR3 is TGTGCCAGCAACTGGGGACAGGGGAGCAATCAGCCCCAGCATTTT. V usage is TRBV6-5 and J usage is TRBJ1-5; 10 bases are a match to TRBD1. The CDR3 runs 15 residues. Losses at the gene ends were 7 bases for V and 1 base for J; bases not matched to a gene: 4. Germline V gene sequence: CDR1 MNHEY, CDR2 SVGAGI.

This clonotype has only a few counts. Sequence at one end of the junction differs from germline and may be a read error. The CDR3 sequence is CASRYRGLKTEAFF. The DNA of the CDR3 is TGTGCCAGCCGATACAGGGGCCTGAAGACTGAAGCTTTCTTT. V usage is TRBV6-2 or TRBV6-3 and J usage is TRBJ1-1; 7 bases match TRBD1. The germline CDR1 and CDR2 sequences are MNHEY and SVGEGT. The CDR3 runs 14 residues.

This clonotype appeared a few times. CDR3 nucleotides: TGTGCCAGCAGCCCCGGGACAAGGGGATACAATCAGCCCCAGCATTTT. Its protein is CASSPGTRGYNQPQHF. V usage is TRBV11-2 and J usage is TRBJ1-5, with TRBD1 as a possible D gene (6 bases). The CDR3 consists of 16 residues. Trimming took 5 bases from V and 3 from J, leaving 17 bases between them. CDR1 is SGHAT and CDR2 is FQNNGV in the germline V gene.

This chain joins TRBV12-3 or TRBV12-4 and TRBJ2-2, with 11 bases identical to TRBD2. The V segment lost 2 bases and the J segment 2 bases; nucleotides outside the gene matches: 4. The CDR3 is 17 residues long. This CDR3 reads CASSLRLAGINTGELFF. As DNA, the CDR3 is TGTGCCAGCAGTTTACGACTAGCGGGGATTAACACCGGGGAGCTGTTTTTT.

The genes are TRBV20-1 and TRBJ1-1; D gene uncertain. The CDR3 is made up of 14 amino acids. CDR1 and CDR2 from the germline V gene are DFQATT and SNEGSKA (reference sequence). Trimming took 5 bases from V and 1 from J, leaving 14 bases between them. The CDR3 spells CSALPGRRNTEAFF. DNA for the CDR3: TGCAGTGCTCTCCCCGGACGGAGGAACACTGAAGCTTTCTTT.

This clonotype was detected a few times. J is TRBJ1-5 and V is TRBV12-3 or TRBV12-4; 7 bases match TRBD1. With V trimmed by 0 bases and J by 3 bases, 8 bases remained unmatched. The CDR3 totals 17 residues. The CDR3 DNA sequence: TGTGCCAGCAGTTTAGCCAGAGGACAGGCCTTCAATCAGCCCCAGCATTTT. Translating it yields CASSLARGQAFNQPQHF.

This rearrangement joins TRBV27 to TRBJ2-1; D is possibly TRBD2 (5 bases). V was pared by 8 bases and J by 7 bases, with 18 bases between. There are 14 residues in the CDR3. CDR1 is MNHEY, CDR2 SMNVEV, per germline (reference sequence). CDR3 loop: CASLSSRGKNEQFF. DNA for the CDR3: TGTGCCAGCCTATCGTCCCGAGGGAAGAATGAGCAGTTCTTC.

This clonotype has a handful of counts. V usage is TRBV5-1 and J usage is TRBJ1-1, with D possibly matching TRBD1 (5 bases). Trimming removed 1 base at V and 1 base at J, with 17 bases between. Germline V gene sequence: CDR1 SGHRS, CDR2 YFSETQ. The CDR3 spans 17 residues. CDR3: CASSLWGGGGKNTEAFF. For the CDR3, the DNA is TGCGCCAGCAGCTTGTGGGGGGGAGGAGGGAAGAACACTGAAGCTTTCTTT.

The rearrangement joins TRBV29-1 to TRBJ2-7; D gene unclear. CDR3 length: 13 amino acids. The germline CDR1 and CDR2 sequences are SQVTM and ANQGSEA. Trimming removed 4 bases from V and 7 bases from J, with 17 bases in between. The CDR3 here is CSVAPTPYNEQYF. In nucleotides, the CDR3 is TGCAGCGTTGCCCCGACACCTTACAATGAGCAGTACTTC.